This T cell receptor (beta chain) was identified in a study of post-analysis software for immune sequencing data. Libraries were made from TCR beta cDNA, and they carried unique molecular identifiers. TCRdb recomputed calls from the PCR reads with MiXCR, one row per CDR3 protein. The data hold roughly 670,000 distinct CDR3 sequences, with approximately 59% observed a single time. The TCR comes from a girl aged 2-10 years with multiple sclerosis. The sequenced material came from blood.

The chain's CDR3 is CASSPGEPSGANVLTF. The CDR3 DNA sequence: TGTGCCAGCAGCCCAGGCGAACCCTCTGGGGCCAACGTCCTGACTTTC. The chain employs TRBV6-4 and TRBJ2-6, with D unclear. This CDR3 spans 16 amino acids. V lost 6 bases and J lost 0, with 12 bases in between. Germline V CDR1 and CDR2: MRHNA, SNTAGT.